This TCR beta chain was retrieved from a study of blood T cell repertoires in COVID-19. Study-wide context: Some COVID-19 samples were acute and others convalescent; all came from the United States, Italy and Spain. PBMCs, B-cell-depleted T cells, or T cells were the source of the cDNA or gDNA that made up the material.

In the study's own analysis: Amplified reference gene primers provided the basis for estimating nucleated cell counts. Clones were sequenced by immunoSEQ multiplex PCR, and TCRdb holds only the in-frame ones, with some missing. V, J and clone size reflect that table, while D and trimming were determined from the DNA. The sample shows about 310,000 clones, roughly 84% of them seen only once. Sequencing was carried out using peripheral blood. The receptor was derived from a man in his forties or fifties with active or convalescent COVID-19.

For the CDR3, the DNA is TGCGCCAGCAGCCCAGGGGGTACGCGCGGAAACACCATATATTTT. Translation gives CASSPGGTRGNTIYF. The chain has TRBV5-1 and TRBJ1-3; 7 positions agree with TRBD1. CDR1 and CDR2 (germline): SGHRS, YFSETQ. This CDR3 is built from 15 residues. V shed 4 bases, J shed 4 bases, and the junction held 8 bases outside the gene matches.